Listed below are T cell receptor beta chains from one sample, sequenced in a study of T cells after yellow fever vaccination. TCRdb recomputed calls from the 5' RACE reads with MiXCR, one row per CDR3 protein. The sample carries some 100,000 distinct CDR3 sequences, 7.2% recorded once. The sample consisted of CD4+ T cells sorted from PBMCs, taken about 49 days after the first yellow fever vaccination. All receptors derive from a man younger than 35 who received the YFV17D yellow fever vaccine. Both conserved end residues are part of each CDR3. The D gene is left open where the match is weak. Expanded clones are given a class, and other clones once, few, many or no size at all.

>TRBV27|TRBJ2-4|TRBD1|many
TGTGCCAGCAGTCGACAGGGGGAGAACATTCAGTACTTC
CASSRQGENIQYF
>TRBV5-6|TRBJ2-7|NA|many
TGTGCCAGCAGCCCCGGTCAGGACGAGCAGTACTTC
CASSPGQDEQYF
>TRBV9|TRBJ2-7|TRBD2|few
TGTGCCAGCAGTCGGGAGGCCTCCCGAGAGCAGTACTTC
CASSREASREQYF
>TRBV10-1|TRBJ1-1|NA|few
TGCGCCAGCCAGGCAGACATGAACACTGAAGCTTTCTTT
CASQADMNTEAFF
>TRBV7-2|TRBJ1-6|NA|few
TGTGCCAGCAGCTTAGATGGAACTGGAGCCCGCCTCCACTTT
CASSLDGTGARLHF
>TRBV28|TRBJ1-2|NA|NA
TGTACCCGCAGTTTAGTAGGGTACCCTAACTATGGCTACACCTTC
CTRSLVGYPNYGYTF
>TRBV12-3/TRBV12-4|TRBJ2-3|NA|many
TGTGCCAGCAGTTACGGACAGCAAAGCACAGATACGCAGTATTTT
CASSYGQQSTDTQYF
>TRBV7-2|TRBJ2-3|TRBD2|many
TGTGCCAGCCGTATAGCGGGGGGCATGCATACGCAGTATTTT
CASRIAGGMHTQYF
>TRBV7-9|TRBJ2-7|NA|many
TGTGCCAGCACCCGGGATGGGGGATACGAGCAGTACTTC
CASTRDGGYEQYF
>TRBV5-1|TRBJ1-1|TRBD1|many
TGCGCCAGCAGCTTGTTGGGACAGGGGAGCACTGAAGCTTTCTTT
CASSLLGQGSTEAFF
>TRBV20-1|TRBJ2-3|NA|many
TGCAGTGCTTTAGGGGGGGTCACAGATACGCAGTATTTT
CSALGGVTDTQYF
>TRBV7-9|TRBJ2-3|TRBD2|once
TGTGCCAGCAGCGGACCGGGGGGTGGGCGCACAGATACGCAGTATTTT
CASSGPGGGRTDTQYF
>TRBV12-3/TRBV12-4|TRBJ2-5|NA|many
TGTGCCAGCACTAGGGACCGCGGGTTGGCCCAGTACTTC
CASTRDRGLAQYF
>TRBV5-1|TRBJ1-6|TRBD1|many
TGCGCCAGCAGCTTGTCAGACACAGGGGGTCTCCTTGGCTCACCCCTCCACTTT
CASSLSDTGGLLGSPLHF
>TRBV5-1|TRBJ2-6|TRBD2|many
TGCGCCAGCAGCTTGAGCCCCGGGACTAGCGGGGGGCCTGGGGCCAACGTCCTGACTTTC
CASSLSPGTSGGPGANVLTF
>TRBV5-1|TRBJ1-2|NA|few
TGCGCCAGCAGCTTGTTCCCAGGAGACTATGGCTACACCTTC
CASSLFPGDYGYTF
>TRBV29-1|TRBJ2-3|TRBD2|NA
TGCAGCGCCGGAGCGGGGGGAAGCACAGATACGCAGTATTTT
CSAGAGGSTDTQYF
>TRBV2|TRBJ2-5|TRBD2|many
TGTGCCAGCAGCCGAACTAGCGGGGGAGCCCAAGAGACCCAGTACTTC
CASSRTSGGAQETQYF
>TRBV12-3/TRBV12-4|TRBJ1-5|NA|many
TGTGCCAGCAGTTTCGGAGTCCCGAGCAATCAGCCCCAGCATTTT
CASSFGVPSNQPQHF
>TRBV7-9|TRBJ2-1|NA|many
TGTGCCAGCAGCTTTGGGGTCTTC
CASSFGVF
>TRBV29-1|TRBJ2-7|TRBD1|many
TGCAGCGTTGAACAGGGGGCCTACGAGCAGTACTTC
CSVEQGAYEQYF
>TRBV7-9|TRBJ2-3|NA|many
TGTGCCAGCACCGGGGCTAGCACAGATACGCAGTATTTT
CASTGASTDTQYF
>TRBV4-2|TRBJ2-2|TRBD2|NA
TGTGCCAGCAGCCAACCTTTTCGGCGCGGGGGTCCGAACACCGGGGAGCTGTTTTTT
CASSQPFRRGGPNTGELFF
>TRBV5-1|TRBJ2-2|TRBD1|few
TGCGCCAGCAGCCACGGACAGGGGGCGAGCACCGGGGAGCTGTTTTTT
CASSHGQGASTGELFF
>TRBV5-1|TRBJ1-3|TRBD1|many
TGCGCCAGCAGGAGACAGGGGGCAGGAATAGGAGACACCATATATTTT
CASRRQGAGIGDTIYF